Listed below are T cell receptor beta chains from one sample, sequenced in a study of blood T cell repertoires in COVID-19. Clones were sequenced by immunoSEQ multiplex PCR, and TCRdb holds only the in-frame ones, with some missing. The profile shows around 150,000 clones, around 90% of them singletons. Material: peripheral blood. These TCRs come from a man in his 60s with active or convalescent COVID-19. CDR3s leave out the opening cysteine and the closing phenylalanine or tryptophan. D genes are given only for firm matches. The size field is filled for only some rows; it gives once, few, many or a size class.

j_call clone_size d_call v_call cdr3_aa
TRBJ1-1 once NA TRBV19 ASSIGQMNTEAF
TRBJ1-2 NA TRBD1 TRBV2 ASQGQIGYGYT
TRBJ1-1 NA NA TRBV28 ASSPRVSGNIYMNTEAF
TRBJ1-4 NA NA TRBV6-5 ASTEGGRSNEKLF
TRBJ1-5 once TRBD1 TRBV5-6 ASSRDRDQPQH
TRBJ2-4 NA TRBD1 TRBV2 ASSLQGAGNIQY
TRBJ1-5 NA NA TRBV7-2 ASSFRANQPQH
TRBJ1-1 NA NA TRBV5-4 ASSYWGGLNTEAF
TRBJ2-2 NA TRBD1 TRBV7-7 ASSLFRGTTNTGELF
TRBJ2-5 NA NA TRBV19 ASSITGMRETQY
TRBJ2-7 NA TRBD1 TRBV2 ASRSTGGSSYEQY
TRBJ2-7 NA TRBD2 TRBV6-1 ASSESSGGRDEQY
TRBJ2-5 NA NA TRBV4-2 ASSQQSGGETQY
TRBJ1-6 NA NA TRBV11-2 ASSLDTGNSPLH
TRBJ2-5 NA NA TRBV24-1 ATSDSLVQETQY
TRBJ1-3 NA NA TRBV23-1 ASSQIRTLATIY
TRBJ1-1 NA NA TRBV3-1/TRBV3-2 ASSQGSNTEAF
TRBJ1-6 NA TRBD1 TRBV6-4 ASSSGTGFNSPLH
TRBJ2-5 once NA TRBV18 ASSPGDSVETQY
TRBJ1-4 few TRBD1 TRBV7-8 ASSLANRGGEKLF
TRBJ1-5 NA NA TRBV4-1 ASSQDRLNSNQPQH
TRBJ1-2 NA NA TRBV18 ASSPQGFDGYT